Following are 20 T cell receptor beta chains from one sample sequenced in a study of T cell responses to AZD1222 COVID-19 vaccine. The data were produced by immunoSEQ multiplex PCR, yet TCRdb's version contains in-frame clones alone and is incomplete. The sample has 120,000 to 150,000 clones, more than 80% seen once; the top ten hold over 2.5%. Sequencing was performed on peripheral blood, taken on day 0 of AZD1222 vaccination. The receptors originated from an adult in good health.

DNA of the CDR3: TGCGCCAGCTCCGTGGTAGCGGGGTCCTACGAGCAGTACTTC. Protein: CASSVVAGSYEQYF. This chain links TRBV4-1 with TRBJ2-7, with 8 bases fitting TRBD2. This CDR3 has 14 residues. V was pared by 8 bases and J by 1 base, with 7 bases of the junction left unmatched. The germline V gene encodes CDR1 MGHRA and CDR2 YSYEKL.

J is TRBJ1-4 and V is TRBV7-6, with D uncertain. Deletions cut 1 base from V and 3 bases from J, with 9 bases between. Per germline, CDR1 SGHVS and CDR2 FNYEAQ. This CDR3 has 15 residues. The CDR3 protein is CASSLGRVSNEKLFF. The CDR3, as DNA: TGTGCCAGCAGCTTAGGGCGGGTTTCTAATGAAAAACTGTTTTTT.

V is TRBV7-2 and J is TRBJ1-1; a possible D gene is TRBD1 (6 bases). CDR3 size: 14 residues. Trimming cost V 7 bases and J 0 bases, with 12 bases left between them. The germline V gene encodes CDR1 SGHTA and CDR2 FQGNSA. The CDR3 protein is CASTFRGLNTEAFF. The CDR3 DNA is TGTGCCAGCACCTTCAGGGGCCTGAACACTGAAGCTTTCTTT. The whole variable domain, remainder taken from reference TRBV7-2 and TRBJ1-1, is GAGVSQSPSNKVTEKGKDVELRCDPISGHTALYWYRQSLGQGLEFLIYFQGNSAPDKSGLPSDRFSAERTGGSVSTLTIQRTQQEDSAVYLCASTFRGLNTEAFFGQGTRLTVV.

This clone appeared a single time. The V gene is TRBV12-2, the J gene TRBJ1-6; the D call TRBD1 from the table was never checked on the DNA. TRBV12-2 constitutes a pseudogene. This CDR3 comprises 18 residues. The CDR3 protein is CASRLINCYRVWNSPLHF. The DNA of the CDR3 is TGTGCAAGTCGCTTAATCAACTGCTACAGGGTATGGAATTCACCCCTCCACTTT.

This sequence joins TRBV4-1 and TRBJ2-1, with 14 nucleotides matching TRBD2. CDR1 is MGHRA and CDR2 is YSYEKL in the germline V gene. This CDR3 comprises 17 residues. V lost 0 bases, J lost 8 bases, and 6 bases stayed unmatched. The CDR3 reads CASSQDHRLAGGDEQFF. CDR3 coding DNA: TGCGCCAGCAGCCAAGATCATAGACTAGCGGGAGGGGATGAGCAGTTCTTC.

The V call is TRBV28, the J call TRBJ2-7; D uncertain. V lost 5 bases and J lost 11, with 13 bases in between. Germline CDR1 MDHEN, CDR2 SYDVKM. This CDR3 has 11 residues. CDR3 amino acids: CASSAGSLKYF. CDR3 in DNA: TGTGCCAGCAGTGCAGGCTCTCTGAAGTACTTC.

The genes are TRBV19 and TRBJ1-2, with D possibly being TRBD1 (5 bases). Trimming removed 4 bases from V and 7 bases from J, with 22 bases in between. CDR3 length equals 16 residues. Germline V gives CDR1 LNHDA, CDR2 SQIVND (reference sequence). The CDR3 region is CASSTSGRRGTRGYTF. The CDR3 nucleotides are TGTGCCAGTAGTACCTCGGGACGGAGGGGTACTCGTGGCTACACCTTC.

The chain links TRBV7-8 to TRBJ1-2; 8 positions agree with TRBD1. Trimming at V came to 5 bases and at J to 8 bases, leaving 10 bases not matched to a gene. The germline CDR1 and CDR2 sequences are SGHVS and FQNEAQ. This CDR3 is 14 amino acids long. The CDR3: CASSQAGGQAGYTF. The CDR3 region has the DNA TGTGCCAGCAGCCAAGCTGGGGGACAGGCAGGCTACACCTTC. Looking up the rest from reference TRBV7-8 and TRBJ1-2 gives the full variable domain: GAGVSQSPRYKVAKRGQDVALRCDPISGHVSLFWYQQALGQGPEFLTYFQNEAQLDKSGLPSDRFFAERPEGSVSTLKIQRTQQEDSAVYLCASSQAGGQAGYTFGSGTRLTVV.

The V call is TRBV29-1, the J call TRBJ2-1; D possibly corresponds to TRBD2 (7 bases). Germline CDR1 reads SQVTM; CDR2 reads ANQGSEA. V lost 7 bases, J lost 4 bases, and 17 bases lay in between. This CDR3 region has 14 residues. The DNA of the CDR3 is TGCAGCGCCCCTAAAGGGGGGGATTACAATGAGCAGTTCTTC. Encoded protein: CSAPKGGDYNEQFF.

The chain links TRBV5-5 to TRBJ2-7; D is possibly TRBD1 (6 bases). The germline V gene has CDR1 SGHKS and CDR2 YYEKEE (reference sequence). V lost 1 base, J lost 2 bases, and 13 bases lay in between. This CDR3 spans 15 amino acids. The CDR3 nucleotides are TGTGCCAGCAGCTTGTTCTGGGGGCCTACCTACGAGCAGTACTTC. Its translation: CASSLFWGPTYEQYF.

The V call is TRBV7-8, the J call TRBJ1-2, with unresolved D. V was cut by 1 base and J by 4 bases, with 7 bases left in between. The length of the CDR3 is 13 residues. Germline CDR1 reads SGHVS; CDR2 reads FQNEAQ. The CDR3 is CASSLEVGYGYTF. The CDR3, as DNA: TGTGCCAGCAGCTTAGAGGTGGGCTATGGCTACACCTTC.

This chain joins TRBV21-1 and TRBJ2-7; the D segment call TRBD2 is taken from the table without a DNA check. TRBV21-1 is shown as a pseudogene. The CDR3 is 16 amino acids. This chain's CDR3 is CASSKSPAEASYEQYF. CDR3 sequence (DNA): TGTGCCAGCAGCAAAAGTCCAGCGGAGGCCTCCTACGAGCAGTACTTC.

The gene calls are TRBV7-3 and TRBJ2-3, with unresolved D. Looked up from germline, CDR1 is SGHTA and CDR2 is FQGTGA. V gave up 2 bases and J gave up 2 bases, with 11 bases separating them. This CDR3 is 15 amino acids long. The CDR3 nucleotides are TGTGCCAGCAGCTTAGGGCCCAGCCCCACAGATACGCAGTATTTT. It specifies CASSLGPSPTDTQYF.

The sample holds a few counts of this clone. The chain is built from TRBV6-4 and TRBJ2-1; 7 bases fit TRBD2. The trim removed 11 bases at V and 7 bases at J, leaving 11 bases unmatched. Germline CDR1 reads MRHNA; CDR2 reads SNTAGT. This CDR3 is built from 13 residues. CDR3 bases: TGTGCCGAGAAGGGCAGGCGGGGGAATGAGCAGTTCTTC. Its translation: CAEKGRRGNEQFF.

The chain recombines TRBV29-1 with TRBJ2-1; 10 bases match TRBD1. The length of the CDR3 is 13 residues. Germline lookup yields CDR1 SQVTM and CDR2 ANQGSEA. V lost 6 bases and J lost 6; bases outside the gene matches: 5. The chain's CDR3 is CSVGDRGFNEQFF. CDR3 coding DNA: TGCAGCGTCGGGGACAGGGGCTTCAATGAGCAGTTCTTC.

The chain carries TRBV13 and TRBJ2-6; 9 bases are shared with TRBD1. Germline-derived CDR1 and CDR2 are PRHDT and FYEKMQ (reference sequence). The CDR3 consists of 19 residues. The trim removed 5 bases at V and 0 bases at J, leaving 11 bases unmatched. This CDR3 is CASSQGQGVPSSGANVLTF. CDR3 bases: TGTGCCAGCAGCCAGGGACAGGGTGTCCCCAGCTCTGGGGCCAACGTCCTGACTTTC.

The chain has TRBV6-5 and TRBJ1-2; D perhaps matches TRBD1 (5 bases). Trimming stripped 6 bases from V and 6 bases from J, with 8 bases between. Germline V CDR1 and CDR2: MNHEY, SVGAGI. The CDR3 consists of 11 residues. The CDR3 coding sequence is TGTGCCAGCAGCGGGGGAAATGGCTACACCTTC. Translated: CASSGGNGYTF.

The chain employs TRBV5-4 and TRBJ2-1; 8 bases are shared with TRBD1. This CDR3 region has 16 residues. CDR1 is SGHNT and CDR2 is YYREEE in the germline V gene (reference sequence). The V segment lost 0 bases and the J segment 0 bases; nucleotides outside the gene matches: 2. DNA for the CDR3: TGTGCCAGCAGCTTGGGGCAGGGGGCCTCCTACAATGAGCAGTTCTTC. Translating gives CASSLGQGASYNEQFF.

CDR3 DNA: TGTGCCAGCAGTTTCGGGACATCCAACTATGGCTACACCTTC. Translation gives CASSFGTSNYGYTF. The chain joins TRBV28 to TRBJ1-2; possible D gene TRBD1, 6 bases. V was trimmed by 3 bases and J by 2 bases, leaving 10 bases between them. Germline-derived CDR1 and CDR2 are MDHEN and SYDVKM. The CDR3 runs 14 residues.

The rearrangement uses TRBV9 and TRBJ1-4; possible D gene TRBD1, 5 bases. Germline assignment: CDR1 SGDLS and CDR2 YYNGEE. The CDR3 extends over 13 amino acids. Trimming removed 6 bases from V and 8 bases from J, with 14 bases in between. This CDR3 reads CASTRDSGEKLFF. The CDR3 region has the DNA TGTGCCAGCACCCGGGACTCGGGGGAAAAACTGTTTTTT.